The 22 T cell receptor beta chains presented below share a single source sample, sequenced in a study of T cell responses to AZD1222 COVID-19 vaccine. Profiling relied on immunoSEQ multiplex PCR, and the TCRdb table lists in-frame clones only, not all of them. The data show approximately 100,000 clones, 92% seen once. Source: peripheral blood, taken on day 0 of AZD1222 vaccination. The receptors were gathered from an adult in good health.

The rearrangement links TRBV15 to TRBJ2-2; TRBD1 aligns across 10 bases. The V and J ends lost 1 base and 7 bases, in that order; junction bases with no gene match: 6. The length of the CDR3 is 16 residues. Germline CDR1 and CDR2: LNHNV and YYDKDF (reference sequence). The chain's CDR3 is CATSRGGTGAGGELFF. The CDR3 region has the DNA TGTGCCACCAGCAGAGGCGGGACAGGGGCGGGCGGGGAGCTGTTTTTT.

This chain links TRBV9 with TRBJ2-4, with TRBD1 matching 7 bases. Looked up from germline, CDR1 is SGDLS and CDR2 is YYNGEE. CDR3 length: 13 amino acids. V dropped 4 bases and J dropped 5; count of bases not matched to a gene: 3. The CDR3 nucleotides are TGTGCCAGCAGCCGAGGGACAGAAAACATTCAGTACTTC. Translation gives CASSRGTENIQYF. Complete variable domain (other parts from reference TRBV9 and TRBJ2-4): DSGVTQTPKHLITATGQRVTLRCSPRSGDLSVYWYQQSLDQGLQFLIQYYNGEERAKGNILERFSAQQFPDLHSELNLSSLELGDSALYFCASSRGTENIQYFGAGTRLSVL.

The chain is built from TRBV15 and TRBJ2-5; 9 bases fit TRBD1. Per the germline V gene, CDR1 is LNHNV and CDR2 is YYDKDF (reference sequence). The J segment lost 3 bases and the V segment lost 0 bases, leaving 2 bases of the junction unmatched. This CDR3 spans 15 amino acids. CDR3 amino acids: CATSREDRGEETQYF. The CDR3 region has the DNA TGTGCCACCAGCAGAGAAGACAGGGGGGAAGAGACCCAGTACTTC.

The CDR3 loop reads CASSQRDRVGGAFF. CDR3 coding DNA: TGTGCCAGCAGCCAACGCGACAGGGTTGGGGGGGCTTTCTTT. This chain uses TRBV3-1 (or the pseudogene TRBV3-2) with TRBJ1-1; TRBD1 aligns across 7 bases. This CDR3 comprises 14 residues. The ends lost 2 bases at V and 11 bases at J; junction bases unmatched: 11. In germline, CDR1 is LGHDT, CDR2 YNNKEL (reference sequence).

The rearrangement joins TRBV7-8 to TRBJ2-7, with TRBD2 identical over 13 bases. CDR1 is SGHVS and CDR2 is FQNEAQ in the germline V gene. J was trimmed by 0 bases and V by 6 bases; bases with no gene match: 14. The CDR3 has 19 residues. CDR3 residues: CASSPLPGLAGPSSYEQYF. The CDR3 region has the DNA TGTGCCAGCAGTCCCCTCCCGGGACTAGCGGGACCAAGCTCCTACGAGCAGTACTTC.

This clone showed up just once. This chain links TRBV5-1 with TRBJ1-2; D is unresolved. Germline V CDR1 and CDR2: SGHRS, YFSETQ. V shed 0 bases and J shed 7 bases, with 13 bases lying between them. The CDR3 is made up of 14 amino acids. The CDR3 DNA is TGCGCCAGCAGCTTGGTTCCCCCGGAGGGTGGCTACACCTTC. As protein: CASSLVPPEGGYTF.

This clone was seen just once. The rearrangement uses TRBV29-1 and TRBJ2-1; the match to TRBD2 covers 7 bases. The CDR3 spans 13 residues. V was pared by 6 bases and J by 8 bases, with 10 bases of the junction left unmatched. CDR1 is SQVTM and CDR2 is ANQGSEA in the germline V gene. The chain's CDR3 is CSVSGLTWDEQFF. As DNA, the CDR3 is TGCAGCGTGTCGGGACTAACTTGGGATGAGCAGTTCTTC.

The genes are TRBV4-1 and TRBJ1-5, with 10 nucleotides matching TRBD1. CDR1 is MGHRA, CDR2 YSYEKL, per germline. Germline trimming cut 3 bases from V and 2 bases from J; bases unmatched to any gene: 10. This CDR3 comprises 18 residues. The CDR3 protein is CASSQKRQTGGGNQPQHF. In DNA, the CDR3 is TGCGCCAGCAGCCAGAAACGACAGACAGGGGGCGGCAATCAGCCCCAGCATTTT.

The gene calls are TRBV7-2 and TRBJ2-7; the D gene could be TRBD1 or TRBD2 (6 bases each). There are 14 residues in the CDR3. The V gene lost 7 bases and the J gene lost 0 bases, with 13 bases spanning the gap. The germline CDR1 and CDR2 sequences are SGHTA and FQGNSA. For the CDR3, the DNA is TGTGCCAGCACCCCGGGGGCCAGCTCCTACGAGCAGTACTTC. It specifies CASTPGASSYEQYF.

Written as DNA, the CDR3 is TGCGCCAGCAGCCCCGGGACAGACCAAGAGACCCAGTACTTC. Translated: CASSPGTDQETQYF. This chain uses TRBV5-1 with TRBJ2-5; 7 positions agree with TRBD1. This CDR3 contains 14 residues. With 4 bases clipped from V and 0 bases from J, the junction kept 3 bases outside the gene matches. Germline V gene data show CDR1 as SGHRS and CDR2 as YFSETQ.

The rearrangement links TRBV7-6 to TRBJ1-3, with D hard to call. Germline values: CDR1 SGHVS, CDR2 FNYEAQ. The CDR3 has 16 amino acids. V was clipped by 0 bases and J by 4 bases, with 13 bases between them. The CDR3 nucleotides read TGTGCCAGCAGCTTAGCCATGTCCCATTCGGGAAACACCATATATTTT. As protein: CASSLAMSHSGNTIYF.

This chain's CDR3 is CASSFSGGAYNEQFF. The DNA of the CDR3 is TGTGCCAGCAGCTTTTCAGGGGGCGCCTACAATGAGCAGTTCTTC. V gene TRBV5-8 combines with J gene TRBJ2-1, with TRBD1 matching over 8 bases. V shed 2 bases and J 2 bases; nucleotides not matched to a gene: 3. Germline V gene sequence: CDR1 SGHTS, CDR2 YDEGEE. The CDR3 has 15 residues.

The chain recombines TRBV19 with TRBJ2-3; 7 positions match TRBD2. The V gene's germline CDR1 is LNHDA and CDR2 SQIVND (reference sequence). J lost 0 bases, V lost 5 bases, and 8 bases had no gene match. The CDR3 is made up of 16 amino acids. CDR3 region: CASSPPGLTSTDTQYF. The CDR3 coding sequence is TGTGCCAGTAGTCCCCCGGGACTAACAAGCACAGATACGCAGTATTTT.

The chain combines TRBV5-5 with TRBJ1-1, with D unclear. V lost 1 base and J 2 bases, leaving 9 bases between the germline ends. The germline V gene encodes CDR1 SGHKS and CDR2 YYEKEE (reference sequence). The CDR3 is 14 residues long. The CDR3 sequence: CASSLMQINTEAFF. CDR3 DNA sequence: TGTGCCAGCAGCTTGATGCAGATCAACACTGAAGCTTTCTTT.

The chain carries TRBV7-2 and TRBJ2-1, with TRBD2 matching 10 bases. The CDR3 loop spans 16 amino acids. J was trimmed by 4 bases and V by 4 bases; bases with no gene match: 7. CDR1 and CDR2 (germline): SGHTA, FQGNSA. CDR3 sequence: CASSYLAGVGYNEQFF. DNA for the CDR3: TGTGCCAGCAGCTATCTAGCGGGAGTTGGATACAATGAGCAGTTCTTC.

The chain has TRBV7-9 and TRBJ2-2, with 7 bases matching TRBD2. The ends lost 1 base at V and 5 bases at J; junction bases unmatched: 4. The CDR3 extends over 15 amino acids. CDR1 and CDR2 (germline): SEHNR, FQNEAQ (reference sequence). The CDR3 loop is CASSLGSGRTGELFF. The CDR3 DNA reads TGTGCCAGCAGCTTAGGATCCGGGAGGACCGGGGAGCTGTTTTTT.

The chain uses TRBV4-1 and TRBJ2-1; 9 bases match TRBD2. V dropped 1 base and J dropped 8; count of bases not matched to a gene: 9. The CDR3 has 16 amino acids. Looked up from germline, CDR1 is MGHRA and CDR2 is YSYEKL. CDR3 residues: CASSQGGGSGRHEQFF. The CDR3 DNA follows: TGCGCCAGCAGCCAAGGTGGGGGTAGCGGGAGACATGAGCAGTTCTTC.

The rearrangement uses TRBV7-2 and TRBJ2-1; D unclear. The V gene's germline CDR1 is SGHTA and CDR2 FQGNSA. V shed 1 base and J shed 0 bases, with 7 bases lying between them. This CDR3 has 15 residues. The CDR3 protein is CASSLDYPSYNEQFF. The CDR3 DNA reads TGTGCCAGCAGCTTAGACTACCCCTCCTACAATGAGCAGTTCTTC.

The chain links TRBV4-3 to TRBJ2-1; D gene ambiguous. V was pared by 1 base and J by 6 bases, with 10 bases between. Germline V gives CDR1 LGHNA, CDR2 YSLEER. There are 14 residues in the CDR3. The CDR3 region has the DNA TGCGCCAGCAGCCAAGGGCAAGGCCCCAATGAGCAGTTCTTC. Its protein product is CASSQGQGPNEQFF.

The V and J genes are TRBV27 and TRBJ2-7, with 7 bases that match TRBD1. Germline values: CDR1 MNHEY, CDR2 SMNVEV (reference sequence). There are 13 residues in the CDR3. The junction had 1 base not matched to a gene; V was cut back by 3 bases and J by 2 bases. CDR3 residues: CASSFQGAYEQYF. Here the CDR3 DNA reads TGTGCCAGCAGTTTCCAGGGGGCCTACGAGCAGTACTTC.

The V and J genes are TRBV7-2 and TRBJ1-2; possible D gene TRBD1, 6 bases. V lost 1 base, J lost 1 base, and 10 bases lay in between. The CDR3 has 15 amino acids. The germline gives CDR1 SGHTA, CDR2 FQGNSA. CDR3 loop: CASSLEAGVNYGYTF. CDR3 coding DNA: TGTGCCAGCAGCTTAGAAGCAGGGGTTAACTATGGCTACACCTTC.

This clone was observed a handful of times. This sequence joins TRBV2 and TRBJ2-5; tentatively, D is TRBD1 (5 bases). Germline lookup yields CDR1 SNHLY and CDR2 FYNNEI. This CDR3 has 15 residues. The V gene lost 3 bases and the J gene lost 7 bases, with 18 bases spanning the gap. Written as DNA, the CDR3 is TGTGCCAGCAGTGAGCTTAGAGACCGTGGGGCGACCCAGTACTTC. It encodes CASSELRDRGATQYF.